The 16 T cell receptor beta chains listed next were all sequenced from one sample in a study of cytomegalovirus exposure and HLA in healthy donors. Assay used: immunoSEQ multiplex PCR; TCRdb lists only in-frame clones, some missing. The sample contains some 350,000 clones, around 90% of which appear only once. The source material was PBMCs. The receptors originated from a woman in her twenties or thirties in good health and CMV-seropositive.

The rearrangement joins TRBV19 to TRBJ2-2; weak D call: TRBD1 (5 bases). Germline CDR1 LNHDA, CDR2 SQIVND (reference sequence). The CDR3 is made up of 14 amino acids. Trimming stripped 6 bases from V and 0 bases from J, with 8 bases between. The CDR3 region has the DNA TGTGCCAGTAGGGACATCGCGAACACCGGGGAGCTGTTTTTT. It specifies CASRDIANTGELFF.

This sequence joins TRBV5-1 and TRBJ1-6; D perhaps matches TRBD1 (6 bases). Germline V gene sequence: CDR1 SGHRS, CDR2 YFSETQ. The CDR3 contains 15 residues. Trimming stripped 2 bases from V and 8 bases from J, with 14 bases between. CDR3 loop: CASSFLGGVDSPLHF. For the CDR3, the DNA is TGCGCCAGCAGCTTCCTCGGGGGCGTTGATTCACCCCTCCACTTT.

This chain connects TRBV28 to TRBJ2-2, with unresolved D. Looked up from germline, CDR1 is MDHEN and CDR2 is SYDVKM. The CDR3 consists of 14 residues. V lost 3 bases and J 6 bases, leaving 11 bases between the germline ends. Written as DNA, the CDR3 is TGTGCCAGCAGTTTCCCCCTTTCCCCCGGGGAGCTGTTTTTT. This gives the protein CASSFPLSPGELFF.

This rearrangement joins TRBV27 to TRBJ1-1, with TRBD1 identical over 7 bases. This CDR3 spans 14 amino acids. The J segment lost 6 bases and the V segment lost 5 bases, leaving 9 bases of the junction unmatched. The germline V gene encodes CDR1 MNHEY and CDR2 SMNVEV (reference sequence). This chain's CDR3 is CASSVDRENAEAFF. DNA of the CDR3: TGTGCCAGCAGTGTCGACAGGGAAAACGCTGAAGCTTTCTTT.

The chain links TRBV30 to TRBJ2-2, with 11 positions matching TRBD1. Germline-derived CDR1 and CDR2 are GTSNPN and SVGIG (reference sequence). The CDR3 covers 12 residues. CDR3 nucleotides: TGTGCTTTGGACAGGGGGCCGGGGGAGCTGTTTTTT. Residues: CALDRGPGELFF.

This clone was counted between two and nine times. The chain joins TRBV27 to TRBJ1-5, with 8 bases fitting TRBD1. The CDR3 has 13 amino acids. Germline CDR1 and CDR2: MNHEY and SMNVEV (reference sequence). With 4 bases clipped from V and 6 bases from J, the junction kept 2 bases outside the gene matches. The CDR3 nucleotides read TGTGCCAGCAGTTCAGGGGGCAGTCAGCCCCAGCATTTT. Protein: CASSSGGSQPQHF.

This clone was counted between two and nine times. The CDR3 sequence is CASSQDRLNTEAFF. CDR3 bases: TGTGCCAGCAGCCAGGACAGGTTGAACACTGAAGCTTTCTTT. The chain combines TRBV27 with TRBJ1-1; TRBD1 matches 7 bases. CDR1 and CDR2 (germline): MNHEY, SMNVEV (reference sequence). Trimming took 6 bases from V and 0 from J; bases not matched to a gene: 4. CDR3 length equals 14 residues.

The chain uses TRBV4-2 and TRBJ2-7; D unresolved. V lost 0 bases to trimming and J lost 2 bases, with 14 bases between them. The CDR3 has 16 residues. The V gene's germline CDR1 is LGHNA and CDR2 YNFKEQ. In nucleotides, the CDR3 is TGTGCCAGCAGCCAAGATCCCTCCTCCGGTACCTACGAGCAGTACTTC. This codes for CASSQDPSSGTYEQYF.

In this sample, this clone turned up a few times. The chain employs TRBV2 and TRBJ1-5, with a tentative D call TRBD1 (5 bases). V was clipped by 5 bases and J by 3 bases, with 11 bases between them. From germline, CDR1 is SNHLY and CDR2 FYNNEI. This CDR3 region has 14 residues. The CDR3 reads CASSKSRDNQPQHF. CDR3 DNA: TGTGCCAGCAGTAAGTCCAGGGACAATCAGCCCCAGCATTTT.

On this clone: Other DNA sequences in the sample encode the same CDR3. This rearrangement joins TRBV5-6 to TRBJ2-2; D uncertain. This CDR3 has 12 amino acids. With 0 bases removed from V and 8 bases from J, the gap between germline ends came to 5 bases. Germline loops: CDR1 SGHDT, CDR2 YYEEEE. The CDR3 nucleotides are TGTGCCAGCAGCTTGGGGTCTGGGGAGCTGTTTTTT. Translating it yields CASSLGSGELFF.

DNA of the CDR3: TGCAGCGTTGAGGTTAGCGGGGGGGCCTACAATGAGCAGTTCTTC. Translating it yields CSVEVSGGAYNEQFF. The chain is built from TRBV29-1 and TRBJ2-1; 11 bases match TRBD2. The CDR3 extends over 15 amino acids. Trimming at V came to 3 bases and at J to 2 bases, leaving 3 bases not matched to a gene. Germline V lookup: CDR1 SQVTM, CDR2 ANQGSEA.

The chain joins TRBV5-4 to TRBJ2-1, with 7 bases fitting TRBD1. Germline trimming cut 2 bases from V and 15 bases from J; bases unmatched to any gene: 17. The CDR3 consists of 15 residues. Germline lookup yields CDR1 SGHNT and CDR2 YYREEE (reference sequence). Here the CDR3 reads CASSLGGAATLYLFF. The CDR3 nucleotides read TGTGCCAGCAGCTTAGGGGGCGCTGCCACTTTATACCTGTTCTTC. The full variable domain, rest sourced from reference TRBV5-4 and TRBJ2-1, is ETGVTQSPTHLIKTRGQQVTLRCSSQSGHNTVSWYQQALGQGPQFIFQYYREEENGRGNFPPRFSGLQFPNYSSELNVNALELDDSALYLCASSLGGAATLYLFFGPGTRLTVL.

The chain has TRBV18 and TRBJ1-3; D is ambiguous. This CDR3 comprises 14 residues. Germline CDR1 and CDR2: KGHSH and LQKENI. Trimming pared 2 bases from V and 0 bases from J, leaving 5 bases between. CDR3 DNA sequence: TGTGCCAGCTCACCAACAAGCTCTGGAAACACCATATATTTT. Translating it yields CASSPTSSGNTIYF.

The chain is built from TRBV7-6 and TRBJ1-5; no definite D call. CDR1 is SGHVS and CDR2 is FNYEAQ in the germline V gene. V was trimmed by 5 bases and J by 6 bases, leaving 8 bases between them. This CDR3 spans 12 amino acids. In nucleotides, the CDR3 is TGTGCCAGCAGCCGACCGGGTCAGCCCCAGCATTTT. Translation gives CASSRPGQPQHF. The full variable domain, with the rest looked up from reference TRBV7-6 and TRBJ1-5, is GAGVSQSPRYKVTKRGQDVALRCDPISGHVSLYWYRQALGQGPEFLTYFNYEAQQDKSGLPNDRFSAERPEGSISTLTIQRTEQRDSAMYRCASSRPGQPQHFGDGTRLSIL.

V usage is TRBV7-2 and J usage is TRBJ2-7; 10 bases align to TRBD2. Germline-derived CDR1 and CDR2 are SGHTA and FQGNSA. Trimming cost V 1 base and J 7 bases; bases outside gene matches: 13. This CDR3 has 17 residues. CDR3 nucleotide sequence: TGTGCCAGCAGCTTAGAAGGATATAGCGGGGGGATTTGGGAGCAGTACTTC. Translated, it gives CASSLEGYSGGIWEQYF.

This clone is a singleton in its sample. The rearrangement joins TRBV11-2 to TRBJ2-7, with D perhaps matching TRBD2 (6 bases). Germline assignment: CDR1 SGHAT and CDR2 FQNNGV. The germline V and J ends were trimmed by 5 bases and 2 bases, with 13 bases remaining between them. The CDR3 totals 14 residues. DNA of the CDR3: TGTGCCAGCAGCCCGGACTACTTAACCTACGAGCAGTACTTC. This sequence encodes CASSPDYLTYEQYF.